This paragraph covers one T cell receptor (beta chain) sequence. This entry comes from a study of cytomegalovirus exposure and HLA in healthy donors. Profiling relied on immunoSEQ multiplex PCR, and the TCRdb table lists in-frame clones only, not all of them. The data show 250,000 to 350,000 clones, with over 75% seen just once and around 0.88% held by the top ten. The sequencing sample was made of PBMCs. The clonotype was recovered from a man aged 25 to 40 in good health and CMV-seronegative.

In DNA form, the CDR3 reads TGTGCCAGCAGCCCGACTGACAGGGGGCACACTGAAGCTTTCTTT. This codes for CASSPTDRGHTEAFF. V and J are TRBV14 and TRBJ1-1, with TRBD1 matching over 10 bases. The V gene's germline CDR1 is SGHDN and CDR2 FVKESK. The CDR3 is made up of 15 amino acids. V trimming: 4 bases; J trimming: 3 bases; junction bases outside the gene matches: 5. The full variable domain, rest sourced from reference TRBV14 and TRBJ1-1, is EAGVTQFPSHSVIEKGQTVTLRCDPISGHDNLYWYRRVMGKEIKFLLHFVKESKQDESGMPNNRFLAERTGGTYSTLKVQPAELEDSGVYFCASSPTDRGHTEAFFGQGTRLTVV.